This TCR beta chain was documented in a study of cytomegalovirus exposure and HLA in healthy donors. Across the study: A previous analysis identified 95 million to 130 million unique TCR beta sequences derived from 180 million or so T cells.

Researchers ran the PCR with 60 Vbeta and 13 Jbeta primers. Libraries were prepared by immunoSEQ multiplex PCR; TCRdb keeps only in-frame clonotypes and omits some of them. Altogether around 52,000 clones are present, just under 85% being singletons, with the ten largest covering around 1.7%. After removal of 4 bases from V and 3 bases from J, the junction contained 13 bases not matched to a gene. In germline, CDR1 is SGHNT, CDR2 YYREEE (reference sequence). The CDR3 covers 18 residues. This clone appeared once. V and J are TRBV5-4 and TRBJ1-4, with 9 bases identical to TRBD1. The sample consisted of PBMCs. The sequence was obtained from a man aged 40-49 years in good health and CMV-seronegative. CDR3 sequence: CASSDTTGQGVANEKLFF. DNA for the CDR3: TGTGCCAGCAGCGACACAACGGGACAGGGCGTAGCTAATGAAAAACTGTTTTTT.